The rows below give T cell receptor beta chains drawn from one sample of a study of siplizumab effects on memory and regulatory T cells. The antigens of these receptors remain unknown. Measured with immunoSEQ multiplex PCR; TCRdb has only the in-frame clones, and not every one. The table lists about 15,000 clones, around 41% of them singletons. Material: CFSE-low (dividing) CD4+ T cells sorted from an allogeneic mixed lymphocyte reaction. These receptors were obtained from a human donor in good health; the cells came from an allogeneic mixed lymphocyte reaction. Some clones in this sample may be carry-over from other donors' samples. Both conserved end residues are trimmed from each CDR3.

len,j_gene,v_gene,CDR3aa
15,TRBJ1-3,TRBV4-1,ASSQAVTRFAGNTIY
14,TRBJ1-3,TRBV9,ASSVEATGLGNTIY
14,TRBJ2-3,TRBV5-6,ASSPPGLVSTDTQY
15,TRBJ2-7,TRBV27,ASSLYSQGAYSYEQY
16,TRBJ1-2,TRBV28,ASSTNFMGGGKDYGYT
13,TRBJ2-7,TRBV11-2,ASSQASGRRDEQY
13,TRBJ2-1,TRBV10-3,AISDSAGTYNEQF
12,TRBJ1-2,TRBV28,ASSLSGQEGGYT
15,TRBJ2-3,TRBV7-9,ASSSGLAGGPKDTQY
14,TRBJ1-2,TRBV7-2,ASSLGGGGYLYGYT
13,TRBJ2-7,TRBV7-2,ASSLTGTGTYEQY
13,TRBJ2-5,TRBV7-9,ASSDLLRRGETQY
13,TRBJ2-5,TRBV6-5,ASSSHRGFQETQY
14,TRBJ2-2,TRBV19,ASRLPGQLNTGELF
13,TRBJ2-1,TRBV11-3,ASSLRGTPYNEQF
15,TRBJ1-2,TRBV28,ASRGRITGAKTYGYT
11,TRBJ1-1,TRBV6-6,ASRPRENTEAF
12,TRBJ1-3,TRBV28,ASSPTASGNTIY
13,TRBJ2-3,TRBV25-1,ASPEGALSSDTQY
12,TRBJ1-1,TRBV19,ASSITGANTEAF
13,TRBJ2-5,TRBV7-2,ASSLVLLTGGTQY
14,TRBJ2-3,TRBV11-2,ASSPGEGSGTDTQY
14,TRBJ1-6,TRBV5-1,ASSYEPGSLSSPLH
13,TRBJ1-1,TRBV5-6,ASSLVGGRSTEAF
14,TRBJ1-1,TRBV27,ASSHGDRVVVSEAF
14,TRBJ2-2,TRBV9,ASSPPAGPSGGELF
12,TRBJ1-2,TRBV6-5,ASSYGQEGYGYT
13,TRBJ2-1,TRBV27,ASRWGQGAWGEQF
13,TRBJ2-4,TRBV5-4,ASSLAGPRKYIQY
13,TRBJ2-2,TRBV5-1,ASSWGIVYTGELF
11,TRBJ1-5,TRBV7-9,ASTPDRRQPQH
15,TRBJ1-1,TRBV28,ASSTRTASQGNTEAF
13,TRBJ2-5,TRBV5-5,ASSETSIAGETQY
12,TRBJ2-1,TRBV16,ASSQSMTGGEQF
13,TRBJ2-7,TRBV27,ASSLTSGKSYEQY
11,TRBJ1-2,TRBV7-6,ASSVFGGSGYT
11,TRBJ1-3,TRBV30,AWDRPSGNTIY
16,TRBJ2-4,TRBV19,ASKGLAGFGEAKNIQY
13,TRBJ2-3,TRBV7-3,ASSQTGTPPDTQY
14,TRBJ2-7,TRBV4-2,ASSLFRLAEPYEQY
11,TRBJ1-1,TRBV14,ASSLGKNTEAF
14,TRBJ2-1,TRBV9,ASSYLASGSYNEQF
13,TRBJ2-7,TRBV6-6,ASSSTSGSSYEQY
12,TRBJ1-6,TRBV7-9,ASSLGTGASPLH
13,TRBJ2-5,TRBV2,ASLGREISQETQY
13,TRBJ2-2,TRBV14,ASSQEVSRTGELF
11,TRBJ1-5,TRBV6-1,ASSLGIYQPQH
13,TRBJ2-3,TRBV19,ASDAGREGLDTQY
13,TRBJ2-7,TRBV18,ASSPGLAASYEQC
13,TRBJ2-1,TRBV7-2,ASSLSGSFYNEQF
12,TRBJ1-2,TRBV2,ASSEADRAYGYT
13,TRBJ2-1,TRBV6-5,ASSYSFKEGGEQF